What follows are 11 T cell receptor beta chains derived from one specimen sequenced in a study of blood T cell repertoires in COVID-19. TCRdb keeps only in-frame clones here, not all; method: immunoSEQ multiplex PCR. Seen here are 110,000 or so clones, 87% observed once, and the top ten hold 7.7%. The specimen sequenced was peripheral blood. The receptors shown here come from a human donor in a cohort sampled during active COVID-19.

This chain connects TRBV7-3 to TRBJ2-3; TRBD2 might be the D (6 bases). V lost 5 bases and J 3 bases, leaving 18 bases between the germline ends. The CDR3 totals 16 residues. CDR1 is SGHTA and CDR2 is FQGTGA in the germline V gene. Written as DNA, the CDR3 is TGTGCCAGCAGCCCTACCGGGACTTTACAAACAGATACGCAGTATTTT. Its translation: CASSPTGTLQTDTQYF.

The chain uses TRBV12-3 or TRBV12-4 and TRBJ1-1; TRBD1 agrees at 9 bases. This CDR3 contains 13 residues. The V segment lost 5 bases and the J segment 4 bases; nucleotides outside the gene matches: 2. CDR3 bases: TGTGCCAGCAGTAAGACAGGGGGCACTGAAGCTTTCTTT. Amino acids: CASSKTGGTEAFF.

This sequence joins TRBV6-5 and TRBJ2-3; 15 bases are shared with TRBD2. Trimming at V came to 10 bases and at J to 4 bases, leaving 6 bases not matched to a gene. The CDR3 is 15 amino acids. From germline, CDR1 is MNHEY and CDR2 SVGAGI. CDR3 amino acids: CATGLAGGTSDTQYF. CDR3 DNA: TGTGCCACGGGACTAGCGGGGGGTACCTCAGATACGCAGTATTTT.

This clone was seen a handful of times. Additional DNA sequences in this sample encode the identical CDR3. The chain carries TRBV7-9 and TRBJ2-3; 12 bases align to TRBD2. Germline V CDR1 and CDR2: SEHNR, FQNEAQ (reference sequence). CDR3 size: 14 residues. Trimming cost V 9 bases and J 0 bases; bases outside gene matches: 1. In DNA, the CDR3 is TGTGCCAGTCTAGCGGGAGGGAGCACAGATACGCAGTATTTT. Amino acids: CASLAGGSTDTQYF.

This chain joins TRBV5-1 and TRBJ1-4; 9 bases line up with TRBD1. The germline V gene has CDR1 SGHRS and CDR2 YFSETQ. The CDR3 loop spans 14 amino acids. The trim removed 7 bases at V and 8 bases at J, leaving 9 bases unmatched. The CDR3 bases are TGCGCCAGCGGAACCGGGACAGGGTGGGAAAAACTGTTTTTT. Its protein is CASGTGTGWEKLFF.

This sequence joins TRBV2 and TRBJ1-1; TRBD1 agrees at 8 bases. CDR3 length equals 14 residues. Germline CDR1 and CDR2: SNHLY and FYNNEI. Trimming cost V 6 bases and J 4 bases; bases outside gene matches: 7. CDR3 coding DNA: TGTGCCAGCAGAATACAGGGGGTGAGCACTGAAGCTTTCTTT. Protein product: CASRIQGVSTEAFF.

This chain links TRBV28 with TRBJ2-7; D perhaps matches TRBD1 (6 bases). V lost 8 bases, J lost 5 bases, and 16 bases lay in between. The CDR3 has 13 amino acids. Germline lookup yields CDR1 MDHEN and CDR2 SYDVKM. The CDR3 loop is CASVQGRLHEQYF. CDR3 bases: TGTGCCAGCGTACAGGGTAGACTCCACGAGCAGTACTTC.

CDR3 residues: CASSEDMNTEAFF. DNA for the CDR3: TGCGCCAGCAGCGAAGACATGAACACTGAAGCTTTCTTT. This sequence joins TRBV5-1 and TRBJ1-1; D unclear. Trimming took 4 bases from V and 0 from J, leaving 7 bases between them. Germline V lookup: CDR1 SGHRS, CDR2 YFSETQ. This CDR3 is 13 amino acids long.

The gene calls are TRBV6-4 and TRBJ2-2, with D possibly TRBD2 on 5 matching bases. V gave up 3 bases and J gave up 8 bases, with 13 bases separating them. The CDR3 covers 14 residues. Looked up from germline, CDR1 is MRHNA and CDR2 is SNTAGT. In DNA, the CDR3 is TGTGCCAGCAGTGAATTTCGGGGATCGGGGGAGCTGTTTTTT. Encoded protein: CASSEFRGSGELFF.

Only one count was recorded for this clone. The chain employs TRBV21-1 and TRBJ2-3; no check of the table's D call, TRBD1, against the DNA was made. TRBV21-1 is recorded as a pseudogene. There are 16 residues in the CDR3. CDR3 nucleotides: TGTGCCAGCTTAAGGGAGCAGGGGGCTGTCGGAGATACGCAGTATTTT. Encoded protein: CASLREQGAVGDTQYF.

V gene TRBV25-1 combines with J gene TRBJ1-5; unclear D gene. V gave up 2 bases and J gave up 2 bases, with 13 bases separating them. The CDR3 contains 16 residues. Germline CDR1 MGHDK, CDR2 SYGVNS. The CDR3, as DNA: TGTGCCAGCAGTGAAACGTCCGGGATGGGCAATCAGCCCCAGCATTTT. This gives the protein CASSETSGMGNQPQHF. The variable domain in full, completed from reference TRBV25-1 and TRBJ1-5, reads EADIYQTPRYLVIGTGKKITLECSQTMGHDKMYWYQQDPGMELHLIHYSYGVNSTEKGDLSSESTVSRIRTEHFPLTLESARPSHTSQYLCASSETSGMGNQPQHFGDGTRLSIL.